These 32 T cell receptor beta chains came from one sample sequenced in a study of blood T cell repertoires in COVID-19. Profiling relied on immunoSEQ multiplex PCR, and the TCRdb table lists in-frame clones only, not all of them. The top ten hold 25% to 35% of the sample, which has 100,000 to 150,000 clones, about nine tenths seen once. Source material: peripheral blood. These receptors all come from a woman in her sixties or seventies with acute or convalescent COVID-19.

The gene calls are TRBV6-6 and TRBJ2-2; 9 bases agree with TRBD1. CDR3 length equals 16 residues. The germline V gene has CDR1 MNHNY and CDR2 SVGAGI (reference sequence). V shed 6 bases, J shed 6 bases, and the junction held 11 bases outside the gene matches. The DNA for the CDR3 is TGTGCCAGCAGACTCTTGTCGGGACAGGGCTCCGGGGAGCTGTTTTTT. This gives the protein CASRLLSGQGSGELFF.

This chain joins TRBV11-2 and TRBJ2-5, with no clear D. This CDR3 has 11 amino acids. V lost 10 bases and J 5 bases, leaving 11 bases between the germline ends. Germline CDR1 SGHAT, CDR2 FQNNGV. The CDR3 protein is CATTFKETQYF. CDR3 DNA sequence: TGTGCCACCACTTTTAAGGAGACCCAGTACTTC.

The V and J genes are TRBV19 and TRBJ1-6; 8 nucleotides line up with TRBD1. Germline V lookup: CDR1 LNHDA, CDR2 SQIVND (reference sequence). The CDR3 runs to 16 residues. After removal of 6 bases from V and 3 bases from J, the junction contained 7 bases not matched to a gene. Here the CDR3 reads CASRGQGGFYNSPLHF. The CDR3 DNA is TGTGCCAGTAGAGGACAGGGAGGTTTCTATAATTCACCCCTCCACTTT.

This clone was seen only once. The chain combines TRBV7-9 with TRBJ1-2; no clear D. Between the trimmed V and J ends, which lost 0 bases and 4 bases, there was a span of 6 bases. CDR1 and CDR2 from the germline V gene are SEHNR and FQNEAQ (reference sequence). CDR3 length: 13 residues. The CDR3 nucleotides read TGTGCCAGCAGCTTAGCCAACAGCTATGGCTACACCTTC. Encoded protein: CASSLANSYGYTF.

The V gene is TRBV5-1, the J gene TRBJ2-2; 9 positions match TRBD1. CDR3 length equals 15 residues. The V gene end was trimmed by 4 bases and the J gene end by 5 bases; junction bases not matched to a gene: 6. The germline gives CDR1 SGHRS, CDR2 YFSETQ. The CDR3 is CASSPGTGQTGELFF. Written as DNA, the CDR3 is TGCGCCAGCAGCCCTGGGACAGGGCAAACCGGGGAGCTGTTTTTT.

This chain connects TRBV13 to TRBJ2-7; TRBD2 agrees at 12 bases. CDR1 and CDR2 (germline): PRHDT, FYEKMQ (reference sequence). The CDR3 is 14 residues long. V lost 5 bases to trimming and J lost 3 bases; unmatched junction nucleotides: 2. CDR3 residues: CASSPGLAGYEQYF. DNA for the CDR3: TGTGCCAGCAGCCCGGGACTAGCGGGCTACGAGCAGTACTTC.

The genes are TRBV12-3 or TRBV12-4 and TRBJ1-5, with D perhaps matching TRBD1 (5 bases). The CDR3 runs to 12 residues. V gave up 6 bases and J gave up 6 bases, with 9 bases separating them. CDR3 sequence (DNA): TGTGCCAGCAGGCCGGGGGGTCAGCCCCAGCATTTT. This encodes CASRPGGQPQHF.

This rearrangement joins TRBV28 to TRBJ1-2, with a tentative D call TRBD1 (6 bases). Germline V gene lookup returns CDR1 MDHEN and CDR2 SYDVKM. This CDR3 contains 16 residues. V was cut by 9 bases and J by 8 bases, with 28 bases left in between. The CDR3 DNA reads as TGTGCCAGTTCCATAACGACCGCGGGGGGCCGGTTCGGCTACACCTTC. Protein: CASSITTAGGRFGYTF.

CDR3 residues: CASSPPGGYNEQFF. The CDR3 nucleotides read TGTGCCAGCTCACCACCGGGGGGCTACAATGAGCAGTTCTTC. The chain employs TRBV18 and TRBJ2-1; D is perhaps TRBD2 (6 bases). The length of the CDR3 is 14 residues. Germline-derived CDR1 and CDR2 are KGHSH and LQKENI. V was shortened by 0 bases and J by 3 bases, with 6 bases between the two germline ends.

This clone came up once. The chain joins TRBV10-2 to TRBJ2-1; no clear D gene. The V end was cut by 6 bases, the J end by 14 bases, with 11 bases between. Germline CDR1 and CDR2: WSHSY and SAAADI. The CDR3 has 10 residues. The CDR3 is CASRGYVKFF. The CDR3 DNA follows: TGCGCCAGCAGGGGCTACGTCAAGTTCTTC.

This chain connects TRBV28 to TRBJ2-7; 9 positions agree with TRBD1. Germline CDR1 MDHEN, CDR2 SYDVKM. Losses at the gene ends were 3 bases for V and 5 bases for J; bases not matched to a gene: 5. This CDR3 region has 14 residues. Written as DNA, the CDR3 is TGTGCCAGCAGTTTGGGGGACAGGGACCACGAGCAGTACTTC. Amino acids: CASSLGDRDHEQYF.

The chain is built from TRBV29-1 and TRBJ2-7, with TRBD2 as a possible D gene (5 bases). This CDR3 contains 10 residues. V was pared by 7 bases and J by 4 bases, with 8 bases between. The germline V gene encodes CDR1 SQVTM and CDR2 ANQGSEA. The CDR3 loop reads CSGWEYEQYF. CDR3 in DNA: TGCAGCGGTTGGGAGTACGAGCAGTACTTC.

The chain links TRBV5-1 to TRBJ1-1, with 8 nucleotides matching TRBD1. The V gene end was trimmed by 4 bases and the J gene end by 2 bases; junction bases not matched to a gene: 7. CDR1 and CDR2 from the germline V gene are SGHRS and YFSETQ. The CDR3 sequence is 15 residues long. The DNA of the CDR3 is TGCGCCAGCAGCCTGACAGGGGTGAGTAACACTGAAGCTTTCTTT. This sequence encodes CASSLTGVSNTEAFF. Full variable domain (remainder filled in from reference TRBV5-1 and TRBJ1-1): KAGVTQTPRYLIKTRGQQVTLSCSPISGHRSVSWYQQTPGQGLQFLFEYFSETQRNKGNFPGRFSGRQFSNSRSEMNVSTLELGDSALYLCASSLTGVSNTEAFFGQGTRLTVV.

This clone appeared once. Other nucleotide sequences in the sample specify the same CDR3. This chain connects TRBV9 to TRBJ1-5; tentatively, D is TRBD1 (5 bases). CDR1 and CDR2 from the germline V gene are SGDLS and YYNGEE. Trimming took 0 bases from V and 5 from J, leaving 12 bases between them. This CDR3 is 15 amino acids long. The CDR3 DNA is TGTGCCAGCAGCGTAGGTCAGGGAAGGGATCAGCCCCAGCATTTT. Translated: CASSVGQGRDQPQHF.

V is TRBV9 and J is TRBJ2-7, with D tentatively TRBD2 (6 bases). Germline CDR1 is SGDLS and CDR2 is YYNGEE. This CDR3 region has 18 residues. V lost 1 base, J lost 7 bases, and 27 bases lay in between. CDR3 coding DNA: TGTGCCAGCAGCGTACGGAATAGTTCTCCGGGGGTTCTGGGGGAGCAGTACTTC. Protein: CASSVRNSSPGVLGEQYF.

The CDR3 coding sequence is TGCGCCAGCAGTCCTACAGGGGAGGCTAGGGATACGCAGTATTTT. Its translation is CASSPTGEARDTQYF. V gene TRBV10-1 combines with J gene TRBJ2-3; perhaps TRBD1 as D (7 bases). Trimming left V 5 bases short and J 6 bases short, with 18 bases between. Germline V CDR1 and CDR2: WNHNN, SYGVQD (reference sequence). CDR3 length equals 15 residues.

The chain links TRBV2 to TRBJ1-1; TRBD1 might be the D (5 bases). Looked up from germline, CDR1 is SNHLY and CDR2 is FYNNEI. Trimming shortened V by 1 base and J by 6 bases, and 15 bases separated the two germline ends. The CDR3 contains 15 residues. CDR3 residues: CASSEGVGRGPEAFF. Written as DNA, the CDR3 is TGTGCCAGCAGTGAAGGGGTCGGGAGGGGCCCTGAAGCTTTCTTT.

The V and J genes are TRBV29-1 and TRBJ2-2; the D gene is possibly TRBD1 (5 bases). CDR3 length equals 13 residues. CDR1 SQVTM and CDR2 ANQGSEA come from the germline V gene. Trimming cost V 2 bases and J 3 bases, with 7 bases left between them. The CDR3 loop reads CSVEYRHTGELFF. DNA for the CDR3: TGCAGCGTTGAATACAGGCACACCGGGGAGCTGTTTTTT.

CDR3 protein: CASSKEQVLQETQYF. The CDR3 DNA reads TGTGCCAGCAGCAAGGAACAGGTCCTCCAAGAGACCCAGTACTTC. The chain carries TRBV5-6 and TRBJ2-5, with D possibly TRBD1 on 5 matching bases. Trimming left V 4 bases short and J 1 base short, with 14 bases between. The CDR3 is 15 residues long. Germline CDR1 and CDR2: SGHDT and YYEEEE.

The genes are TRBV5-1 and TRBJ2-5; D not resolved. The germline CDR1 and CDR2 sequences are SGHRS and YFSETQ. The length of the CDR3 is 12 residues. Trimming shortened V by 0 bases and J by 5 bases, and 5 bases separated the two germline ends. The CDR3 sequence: CASSLVEETQYF. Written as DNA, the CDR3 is TGCGCCAGCAGCTTGGTGGAGGAGACCCAGTACTTC.

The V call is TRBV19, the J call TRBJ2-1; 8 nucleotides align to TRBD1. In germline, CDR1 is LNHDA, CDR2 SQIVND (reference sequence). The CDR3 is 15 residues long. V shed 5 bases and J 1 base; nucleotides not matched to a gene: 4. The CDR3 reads CASSPRTGSYNEQFF. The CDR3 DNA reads TGTGCCAGTAGTCCCCGGACAGGGTCCTACAATGAGCAGTTCTTC.

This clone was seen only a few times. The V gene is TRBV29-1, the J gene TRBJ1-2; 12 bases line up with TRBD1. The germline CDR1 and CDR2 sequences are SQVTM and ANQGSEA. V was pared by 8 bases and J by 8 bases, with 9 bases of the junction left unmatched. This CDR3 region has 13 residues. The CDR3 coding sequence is TGCAGCTCCTCGGGACAGGGGGCTGGAGGCTACACCTTC. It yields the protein CSSSGQGAGGYTF.

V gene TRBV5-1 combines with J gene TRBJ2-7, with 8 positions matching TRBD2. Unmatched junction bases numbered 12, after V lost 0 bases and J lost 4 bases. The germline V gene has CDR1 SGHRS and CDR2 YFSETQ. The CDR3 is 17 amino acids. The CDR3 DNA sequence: TGCGCCAGCAGCTTGGAACATCCCAGCGGGGGTGGATACGAGCAGTACTTC. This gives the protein CASSLEHPSGGGYEQYF.

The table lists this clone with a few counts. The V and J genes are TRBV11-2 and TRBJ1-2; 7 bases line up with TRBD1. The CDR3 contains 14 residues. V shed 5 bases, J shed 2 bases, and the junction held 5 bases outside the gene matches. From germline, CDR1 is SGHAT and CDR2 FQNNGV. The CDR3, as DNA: TGTGCCAGCAGCAGAGGGACAGCCAACTATGGCTACACCTTC. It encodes CASSRGTANYGYTF.

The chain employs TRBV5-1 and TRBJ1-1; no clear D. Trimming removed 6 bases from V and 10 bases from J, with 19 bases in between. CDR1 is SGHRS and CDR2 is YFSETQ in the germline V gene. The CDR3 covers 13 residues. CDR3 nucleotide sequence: TGCGCCAGCACGGATTTGGGCGTAGTAGGAGCTTTCTTT. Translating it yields CASTDLGVVGAFF.

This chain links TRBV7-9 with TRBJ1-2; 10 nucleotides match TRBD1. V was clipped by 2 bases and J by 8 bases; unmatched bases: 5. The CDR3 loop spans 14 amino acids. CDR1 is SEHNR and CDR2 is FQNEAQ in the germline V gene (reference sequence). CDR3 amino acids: CASSLSGQGSGYTF. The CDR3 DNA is TGTGCCAGCAGCTTATCGGGACAGGGGTCAGGCTACACCTTC. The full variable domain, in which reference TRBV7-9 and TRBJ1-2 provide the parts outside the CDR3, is DTGVSQNPRHKITKRGQNVTFRCDPISEHNRLYWYRQTLGQGPEFLTYFQNEAQLEKSRLLSDRFSAERPKGSFSTLEIQRTEQGDSAMYLCASSLSGQGSGYTFGSGTRLTVV.

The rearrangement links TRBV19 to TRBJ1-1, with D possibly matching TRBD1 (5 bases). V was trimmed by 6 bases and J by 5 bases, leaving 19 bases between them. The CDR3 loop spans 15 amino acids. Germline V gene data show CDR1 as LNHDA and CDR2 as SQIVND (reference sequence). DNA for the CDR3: TGTGCCAGTAGCCGCCCGGGGAGGGGAGGGACTGAAGCTTTCTTT. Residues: CASSRPGRGGTEAFF.

The CDR3 nucleotides read TGTGCCACCAGCAGAGATAAGGGACAGGGGACGAACACCATATATTTT. Its protein product is CATSRDKGQGTNTIYF. This sequence joins TRBV15 and TRBJ1-3; TRBD1 matches 10 bases. Germline V gene sequence: CDR1 LNHNV, CDR2 YYDKDF (reference sequence). The CDR3 spans 16 residues. The V and J ends lost 0 bases and 7 bases, in that order; junction bases with no gene match: 6.

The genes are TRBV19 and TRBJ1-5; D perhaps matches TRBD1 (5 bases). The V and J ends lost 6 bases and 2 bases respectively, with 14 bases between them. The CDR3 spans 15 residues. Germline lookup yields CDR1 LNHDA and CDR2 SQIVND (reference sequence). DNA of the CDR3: TGTGCCAGTAGAAGACAGTCCTGGGGCAATCAGCCCCAGCATTTT. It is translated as CASRRQSWGNQPQHF.

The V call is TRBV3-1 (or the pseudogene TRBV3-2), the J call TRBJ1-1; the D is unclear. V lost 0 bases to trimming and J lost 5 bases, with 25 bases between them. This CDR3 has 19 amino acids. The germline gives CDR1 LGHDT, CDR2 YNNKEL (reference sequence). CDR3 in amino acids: CASSQEGRLVSKRVTEAFF. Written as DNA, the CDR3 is TGTGCCAGCAGCCAAGAGGGTCGGTTGGTCTCAAAACGGGTGACTGAAGCTTTCTTT.

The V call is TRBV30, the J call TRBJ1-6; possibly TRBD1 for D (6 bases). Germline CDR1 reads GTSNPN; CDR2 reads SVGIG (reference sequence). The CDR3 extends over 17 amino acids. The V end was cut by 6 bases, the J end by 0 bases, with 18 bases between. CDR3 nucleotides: TGTGCCTGTACAAGGGGGGGGAGAGGCTCCTATAATTCACCCCTCCACTTT. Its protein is CACTRGGRGSYNSPLHF. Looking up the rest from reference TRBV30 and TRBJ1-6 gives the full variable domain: SQTIHQWPATLVQPVGSPLSLECTVEGTSNPNLYWYRQAAGRGLQLLFYSVGIGQISSEVPQNLSASRPQDRQFILSSKKLLLSDSGFYLCACTRGGRGSYNSPLHFGNGTRLTVT.

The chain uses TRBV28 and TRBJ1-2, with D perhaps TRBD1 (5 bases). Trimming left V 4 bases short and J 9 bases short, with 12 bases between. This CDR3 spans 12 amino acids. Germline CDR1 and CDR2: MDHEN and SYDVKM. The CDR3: CASSSGFESYTF. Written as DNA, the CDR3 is TGTGCCAGCAGTTCAGGGTTCGAGAGCTACACCTTC.